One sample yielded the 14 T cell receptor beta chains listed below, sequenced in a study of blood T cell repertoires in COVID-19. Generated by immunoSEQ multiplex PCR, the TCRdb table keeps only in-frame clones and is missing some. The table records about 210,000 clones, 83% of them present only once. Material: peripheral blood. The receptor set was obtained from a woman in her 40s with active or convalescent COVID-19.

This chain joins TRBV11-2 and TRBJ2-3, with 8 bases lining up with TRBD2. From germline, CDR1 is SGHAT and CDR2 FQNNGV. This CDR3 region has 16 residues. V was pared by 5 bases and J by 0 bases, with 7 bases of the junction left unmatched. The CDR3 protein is CASSPIAGSSTDTQYF. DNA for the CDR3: TGTGCCAGCAGCCCTATAGCGGGATCTAGCACAGATACGCAGTATTTT.

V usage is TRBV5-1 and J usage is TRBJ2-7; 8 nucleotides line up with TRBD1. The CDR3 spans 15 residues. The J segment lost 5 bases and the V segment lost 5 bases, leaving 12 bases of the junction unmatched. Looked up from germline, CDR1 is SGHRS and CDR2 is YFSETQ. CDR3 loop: CASRKTGTGIDEQYF. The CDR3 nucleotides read TGCGCCAGCAGAAAAACCGGGACAGGTATTGACGAGCAGTACTTC. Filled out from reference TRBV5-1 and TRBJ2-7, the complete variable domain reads KAGVTQTPRYLIKTRGQQVTLSCSPISGHRSVSWYQQTPGQGLQFLFEYFSETQRNKGNFPGRFSGRQFSNSRSEMNVSTLELGDSALYLCASRKTGTGIDEQYFGPGTRLTVT.

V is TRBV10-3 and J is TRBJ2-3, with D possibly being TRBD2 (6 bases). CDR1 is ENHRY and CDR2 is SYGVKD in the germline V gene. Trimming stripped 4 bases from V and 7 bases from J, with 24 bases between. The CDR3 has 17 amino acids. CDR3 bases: TGTGCCATCAGTGGCCGGGTTGCGGGAAACCGGAGTAATACGCAGTATTTT. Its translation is CAISGRVAGNRSNTQYF.

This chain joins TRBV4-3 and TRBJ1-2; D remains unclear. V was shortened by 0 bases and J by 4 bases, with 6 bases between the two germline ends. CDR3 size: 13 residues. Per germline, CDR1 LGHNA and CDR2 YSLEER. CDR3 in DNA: TGCGCCAGCAGCCAAGATTTTCTCTATGGCTACACCTTC. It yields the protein CASSQDFLYGYTF.

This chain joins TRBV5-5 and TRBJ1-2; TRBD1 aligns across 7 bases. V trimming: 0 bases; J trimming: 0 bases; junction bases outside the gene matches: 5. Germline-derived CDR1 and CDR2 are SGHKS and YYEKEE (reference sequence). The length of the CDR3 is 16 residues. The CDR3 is CASSLAAGGANYGYTF. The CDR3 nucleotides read TGTGCCAGCAGCTTGGCGGCAGGGGGAGCTAACTATGGCTACACCTTC.

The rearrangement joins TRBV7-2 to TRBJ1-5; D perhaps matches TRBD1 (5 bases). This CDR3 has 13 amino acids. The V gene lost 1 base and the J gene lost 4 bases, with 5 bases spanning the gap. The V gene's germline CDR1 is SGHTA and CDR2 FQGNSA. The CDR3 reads CASSLDRNQPQHF. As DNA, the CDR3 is TGTGCCAGCAGCTTAGACAGGAATCAGCCCCAGCATTTT. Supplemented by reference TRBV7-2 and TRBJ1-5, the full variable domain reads GAGVSQSPSNKVTEKGKDVELRCDPISGHTALYWYRQSLGQGLEFLIYFQGNSAPDKSGLPSDRFSAERTGGSVSTLTIQRTQQEDSAVYLCASSLDRNQPQHFGDGTRLSIL.

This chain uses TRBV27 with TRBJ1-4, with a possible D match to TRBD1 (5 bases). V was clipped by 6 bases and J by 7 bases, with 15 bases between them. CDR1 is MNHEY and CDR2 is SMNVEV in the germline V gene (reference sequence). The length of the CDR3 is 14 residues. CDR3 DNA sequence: TGTGCCAGCAGCCTCCAAAGGGGACTTGAAAAACTGTTTTTT. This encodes CASSLQRGLEKLFF.

In DNA, the CDR3 is TGTGCCACCGACCTGACAGGGGTGAACACTGAAGCTTTCTTT. Protein product: CATDLTGVNTEAFF. The chain is built from TRBV6-5 and TRBJ1-1; 8 nucleotides align to TRBD1. The CDR3 loop spans 14 amino acids. V lost 10 bases, J lost 0 bases, and 7 bases stayed unmatched. Germline V gives CDR1 MNHEY, CDR2 SVGAGI.

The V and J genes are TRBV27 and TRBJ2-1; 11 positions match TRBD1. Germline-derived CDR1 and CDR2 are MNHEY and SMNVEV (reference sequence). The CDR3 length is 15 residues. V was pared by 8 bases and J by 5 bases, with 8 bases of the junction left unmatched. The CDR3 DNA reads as TGTGCCAGCGGTTGGTGGGACAGGGGGAACAATGAGCAGTTCTTC. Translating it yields CASGWWDRGNNEQFF.

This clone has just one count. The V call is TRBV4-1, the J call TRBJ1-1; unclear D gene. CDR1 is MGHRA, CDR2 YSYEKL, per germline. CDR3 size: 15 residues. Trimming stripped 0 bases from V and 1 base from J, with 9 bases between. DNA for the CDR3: TGCGCCAGCAGCCAAGAGGACTGGGAGAACACTGAAGCTTTCTTT. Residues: CASSQEDWENTEAFF.

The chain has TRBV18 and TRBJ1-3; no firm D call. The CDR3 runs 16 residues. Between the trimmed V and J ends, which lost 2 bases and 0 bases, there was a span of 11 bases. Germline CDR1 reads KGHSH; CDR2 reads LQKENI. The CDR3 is CASSPGQVPSGNTIYF. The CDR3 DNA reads TGTGCCAGCTCACCAGGCCAAGTCCCCTCTGGAAACACCATATATTTT. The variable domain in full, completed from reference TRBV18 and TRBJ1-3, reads NAGVMQNPRHLVRRRGQEARLRCSPMKGHSHVYWYRQLPEEGLKFMVYLQKENIIDESGMPKERFSAEFPKEGPSILRIQQVVRGDSAAYFCASSPGQVPSGNTIYFGEGSWLTVV.

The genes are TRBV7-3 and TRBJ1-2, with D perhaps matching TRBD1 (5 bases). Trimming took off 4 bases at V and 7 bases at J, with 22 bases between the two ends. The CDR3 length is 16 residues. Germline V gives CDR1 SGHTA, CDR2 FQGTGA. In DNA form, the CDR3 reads TGTGCCAGCAGCTCCTTGGGAGCGGGGGAGGCCGGTGGCTACACCTTC. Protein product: CASSSLGAGEAGGYTF.

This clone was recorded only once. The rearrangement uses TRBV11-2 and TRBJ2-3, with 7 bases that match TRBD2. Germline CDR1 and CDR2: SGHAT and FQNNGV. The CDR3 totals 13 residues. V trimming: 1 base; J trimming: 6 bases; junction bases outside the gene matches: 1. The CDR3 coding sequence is TGTGCCAGCAGCTTAGGGGAGGGGGATACGCAGTATTTT. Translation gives CASSLGEGDTQYF.

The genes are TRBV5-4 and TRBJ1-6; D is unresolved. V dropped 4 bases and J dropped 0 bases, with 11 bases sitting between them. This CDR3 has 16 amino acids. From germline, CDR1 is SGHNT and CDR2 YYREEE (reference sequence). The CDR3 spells CASSPGGSSYNSPLHF. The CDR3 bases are TGTGCCAGCAGCCCCGGAGGGAGCTCCTATAATTCACCCCTCCACTTT.